A single T cell receptor beta chain is shown here with its context. The CDR3 extends over 15 amino acids. Germline V lookup: CDR1 KGHDR, CDR2 SFDVKD. The V and J ends lost 3 bases and 6 bases, in that order; junction bases with no gene match: 6. TCRdb's table, derived via immunoSEQ multiplex PCR, lists solely in-frame clones and lacks some. The data hold hundreds of thousands of clones, with about nine tenths observed a single time. The sample is drawn from a study of blood T cell repertoires in COVID-19. This chain joins TRBV24-1 and TRBJ2-4, with 8 bases matching TRBD1. Input material: peripheral blood. This receptor was identified in a woman in her 50s with COVID-19, enrolled during active disease. Here the CDR3 DNA reads TGTGCCACCAGTGATACCGGGACAGGTCTAAACATTCAGTACTTC. It codes for CATSDTGTGLNIQYF.